The 32 T cell receptor beta chains listed next were all sequenced from one sample in a study of cytomegalovirus exposure and HLA in healthy donors. PCR was performed using 60 Vbeta and 13 Jbeta primers. The protocol was immunoSEQ multiplex PCR, while the TCRdb copy is restricted to in-frame clones and leaves out a portion. The sample lists about 160,000 clones, 70% to 90% seen once, with just under 2% in the top ten. Sequenced input: PBMCs. The receptors were gathered from a woman aged 18-29 years in good health and CMV-seronegative.

The chain carries TRBV4-1 and TRBJ1-4, with D perhaps matching TRBD1 (5 bases). Trimming shortened V by 4 bases and J by 8 bases, and 14 bases separated the two germline ends. Germline CDR1 is MGHRA and CDR2 is YSYEKL. The CDR3 length is 14 residues. The CDR3 DNA is TGCGCCAGCAGCCGGCCGGGGGGATTCGAAAAACTGTTTTTT. It translates to CASSRPGGFEKLFF.

The rearrangement joins TRBV6-5 to TRBJ2-7; D is ambiguous. This CDR3 contains 12 residues. V was clipped by 0 bases and J by 6 bases, with 6 bases between them. Per germline, CDR1 MNHEY and CDR2 SVGAGI. In nucleotides, the CDR3 is TGTGCCAGCAGTTACTCGTTCGGCGAGCAGTACTTC. Translated, it gives CASSYSFGEQYF.

In this sample, this clone turned up a few times. The chain uses TRBV6-1 and TRBJ1-6; no reliable D call. Per germline, CDR1 MNHNS and CDR2 SASEGT. The V end lost 4 bases, the J end lost 9 bases, and 16 bases lay between the germline ends. The CDR3 is 15 amino acids. The CDR3 region is CASSGTIPESSPLHF. CDR3 nucleotide sequence: TGTGCCAGCAGTGGAACTATACCCGAGAGTTCACCCCTCCACTTT.

The rearrangement uses TRBV6-1 and TRBJ2-7; D might be TRBD2 (5 bases). V dropped 6 bases and J dropped 3 bases, with 15 bases sitting between them. Germline CDR1 MNHNS, CDR2 SASEGT. CDR3 length: 14 amino acids. The CDR3 DNA sequence: TGTGCCAGCAGCCATGAGTGGAGGAGCTACGAGCAGTACTTC. Translation gives CASSHEWRSYEQYF.

The genes are TRBV6-1 and TRBJ1-6; 9 bases match TRBD1. From germline, CDR1 is MNHNS and CDR2 SASEGT. CDR3 length: 16 amino acids. V shed 2 bases, J shed 7 bases, and the junction held 6 bases outside the gene matches. The CDR3 loop is CASSEFSTGGNSPLHF. For the CDR3, the DNA is TGTGCCAGCAGTGAATTCTCAACAGGGGGCAATTCACCCCTCCACTTT.

CDR3 nucleotides: TGTGCCAGCAGCTCCGACCAACCGGGGGCCTACGAGCAGTACTTC. This gives the protein CASSSDQPGAYEQYF. The V gene is TRBV7-9, the J gene TRBJ2-7; tentatively, D is TRBD2 (6 bases). Germline V gene sequence: CDR1 SEHNR, CDR2 FQNEAQ (reference sequence). CDR3 length: 15 amino acids. The V and J ends lost 4 bases and 2 bases respectively, with 15 bases between them.

This clone was seen a single time. The chain links TRBV7-2 to TRBJ2-3, with D possibly matching TRBD2 (5 bases). Germline values: CDR1 SGHTA, CDR2 FQGNSA. The CDR3 is 15 residues long. V lost 2 bases and J lost 0, with 9 bases in between. The CDR3 coding sequence is TGTGCCAGCAGCTTAACGGGATCTAGCACAGATACGCAGTATTTT. Its protein product is CASSLTGSSTDTQYF.

The chain joins TRBV7-9 to TRBJ2-5; TRBD2 matches at 10 bases. Germline loops: CDR1 SEHNR, CDR2 FQNEAQ (reference sequence). Losses at the gene ends were 5 bases for V and 1 base for J; bases not matched to a gene: 4. This CDR3 is built from 15 residues. CDR3 nucleotide sequence: TGTGCCAGCAGCCCGCTAGCGGGGGCCCAAGAGACCCAGTACTTC. Amino acids: CASSPLAGAQETQYF.

The rearrangement uses TRBV7-6 and TRBJ2-3, with D possibly matching TRBD1 (5 bases). Trimming removed 2 bases from V and 1 base from J, with 19 bases in between. This CDR3 is 18 amino acids long. Germline assignment: CDR1 SGHVS and CDR2 FNYEAQ. CDR3 coding DNA: TGTGCCAGCAGCTTACTGGCCAGGGTCCGGTTACGCACAGATACGCAGTATTTT. Its translation: CASSLLARVRLRTDTQYF.

The chain carries TRBV29-1 and TRBJ1-2; D remains ambiguous. Trimming removed 3 bases at V and 8 bases at J, with 13 bases between. The CDR3 extends over 12 amino acids. Looked up from germline, CDR1 is SQVTM and CDR2 is ANQGSEA. CDR3: CSVEGWGDGYTF. The CDR3 bases are TGCAGCGTTGAGGGCTGGGGAGACGGCTACACCTTC.

The chain uses TRBV2 and TRBJ1-1; D unresolved. V dropped 4 bases and J dropped 4 bases, with 13 bases sitting between them. The CDR3 consists of 14 residues. Germline lookup yields CDR1 SNHLY and CDR2 FYNNEI. CDR3 coding DNA: TGTGCCAGCAGTGGGAGATTTCTGAGCACTGAAGCTTTCTTT. It translates to CASSGRFLSTEAFF.

This clone turned up a few times. The rearrangement uses TRBV27 and TRBJ2-7; D gene unclear. V lost 3 bases and J 1 base, leaving 7 bases between the germline ends. Looked up from germline, CDR1 is MNHEY and CDR2 is SMNVEV (reference sequence). The CDR3 totals 13 residues. The CDR3 sequence is CASSLALSYEQYF. CDR3 DNA sequence: TGTGCCAGCAGTTTGGCTCTGTCCTACGAGCAGTACTTC.

This clone was counted a few times. This chain joins TRBV7-9 and TRBJ2-3; a weak D match, TRBD1 (5 bases). The CDR3 covers 15 residues. The V gene lost 0 bases and the J gene lost 7 bases, with 14 bases spanning the gap. Per the germline V gene, CDR1 is SEHNR and CDR2 is FQNEAQ (reference sequence). CDR3 region: CASSLARIRANTQYF. The CDR3 DNA is TGTGCCAGCAGCTTAGCAAGGATCAGGGCAAATACGCAGTATTTT. The full variable domain, completed using reference TRBV7-9 and TRBJ2-3, is DTGVSQNPRHKITKRGQNVTFRCDPISEHNRLYWYRQTLGQGPEFLTYFQNEAQLEKSRLLSDRFSAERPKGSFSTLEIQRTEQGDSAMYLCASSLARIRANTQYFGPGTRLTVL.

In its sample, this clone was seen once. This chain uses TRBV9 with TRBJ2-1; a possible D gene is TRBD2 (7 bases). This CDR3 region has 16 residues. V was cut by 0 bases and J by 0 bases, with 10 bases left in between. Germline V gene lookup returns CDR1 SGDLS and CDR2 YYNGEE. The CDR3 DNA sequence: TGTGCCAGCAGCGTAGAGGGGGGGGGCTCCTACAATGAGCAGTTCTTC. It codes for CASSVEGGGSYNEQFF. Together with reference TRBV9 and TRBJ2-1, the CDR3 gives the full variable domain: DSGVTQTPKHLITATGQRVTLRCSPRSGDLSVYWYQQSLDQGLQFLIQYYNGEERAKGNILERFSAQQFPDLHSELNLSSLELGDSALYFCASSVEGGGSYNEQFFGPGTRLTVL.

This clone was counted between two and nine times. The chain has TRBV5-1 and TRBJ2-6, with D possibly matching TRBD2 (6 bases). V was clipped by 6 bases and J by 0 bases, with 7 bases between them. The CDR3 consists of 14 residues. The germline CDR1 and CDR2 sequences are SGHRS and YFSETQ. This chain's CDR3 is CASMEGSGANVLTF. The CDR3 DNA reads as TGCGCCAGCATGGAGGGCTCTGGGGCCAACGTCCTGACTTTC. The variable domain in full, with the rest retrieved from reference TRBV5-1 and TRBJ2-6, is KAGVTQTPRYLIKTRGQQVTLSCSPISGHRSVSWYQQTPGQGLQFLFEYFSETQRNKGNFPGRFSGRQFSNSRSEMNVSTLELGDSALYLCASMEGSGANVLTFGAGSRLTVL.

In its sample, this clone was seen once. CDR3: CASSRSVSGTDTQYF. As DNA, the CDR3 is TGCGCCAGCAGCCGGAGTGTTAGCGGCACAGATACGCAGTATTTT. The gene calls are TRBV4-1 and TRBJ2-3, with TRBD2 as a possible D gene (5 bases). The CDR3 runs 15 residues. Trimming pared 4 bases from V and 1 base from J, leaving 12 bases between. Germline CDR1 is MGHRA and CDR2 is YSYEKL.

The count of this clone is one. V usage is TRBV28 and J usage is TRBJ1-1; 7 nucleotides match TRBD1. With 10 bases clipped from V and 7 bases from J, the junction kept 18 bases outside the gene matches. This CDR3 comprises 15 residues. CDR1 is MDHEN and CDR2 is SYDVKM in the germline V gene. CDR3 DNA sequence: TGTGCCACCATCCCTCCAGGGGGACGGATCTTTGAAGCTTTCTTT. It yields the protein CATIPPGGRIFEAFF.

The V and J genes are TRBV28 and TRBJ2-1; 14 nucleotides agree with TRBD2. V trimming: 5 bases; J trimming: 3 bases; junction bases outside the gene matches: 6. In germline, CDR1 is MDHEN, CDR2 SYDVKM. This CDR3 spans 17 amino acids. The CDR3 DNA follows: TGTGCCAGCAGTAGGGGACTAGCGGGGGAATTCTACAATGAGCAGTTCTTC. This sequence encodes CASSRGLAGEFYNEQFF.

The gene calls are TRBV9 and TRBJ2-1; TRBD1 agrees at 10 bases. The ends lost 7 bases at V and 0 bases at J; junction bases unmatched: 13. Germline lookup yields CDR1 SGDLS and CDR2 YYNGEE. The CDR3 spans 18 residues. This CDR3 reads CASPPWTGGGSSYNEQFF. The CDR3 nucleotides are TGTGCCAGCCCCCCCTGGACAGGGGGTGGGAGCTCCTACAATGAGCAGTTCTTC. The complete variable domain, with remaining parts taken from reference TRBV9 and TRBJ2-1, reads DSGVTQTPKHLITATGQRVTLRCSPRSGDLSVYWYQQSLDQGLQFLIQYYNGEERAKGNILERFSAQQFPDLHSELNLSSLELGDSALYFCASPPWTGGGSSYNEQFFGPGTRLTVL.

Comment on this clone: Other DNA sequences of this sample code for an identical CDR3. The rearrangement links TRBV10-2 to TRBJ1-1, with 8 positions matching TRBD1. This CDR3 has 12 residues. In germline, CDR1 is WSHSY, CDR2 SAAADI. Losses at the gene ends were 6 bases for V and 7 bases for J; bases not matched to a gene: 4. The chain's CDR3 is CASSRDRSEAFF. In DNA, the CDR3 is TGCGCCAGCAGCCGGGACAGGAGTGAAGCTTTCTTT.

The rearrangement uses TRBV28 and TRBJ2-7; D perhaps matches TRBD2 (6 bases). V was pared by 3 bases and J by 6 bases, with 21 bases between. The CDR3 contains 16 residues. Germline CDR1 MDHEN, CDR2 SYDVKM. The CDR3 DNA follows: TGTGCCAGCAGTTTCCCACTAGCTCAAGGGGTGGCCGAGCAGTACTTC. Translation gives CASSFPLAQGVAEQYF.

The chain employs TRBV7-9 and TRBJ1-6; 7 positions agree with TRBD1. Germline V gives CDR1 SEHNR, CDR2 FQNEAQ (reference sequence). The CDR3 loop spans 15 amino acids. V dropped 5 bases and J dropped 8; count of bases not matched to a gene: 9. The CDR3 DNA follows: TGTGCCAGCAGCCCAGGACAGGCAAGAGATTCACCCCTCCACTTT. This sequence encodes CASSPGQARDSPLHF.

The chain has TRBV15 and TRBJ1-1; no reliable D call. This CDR3 is 13 amino acids long. The ends were cut back, 5 bases at V and 0 bases at J, with 7 bases in the middle. CDR1 is LNHNV, CDR2 YYDKDF, per germline (reference sequence). CDR3 amino acids: CATSASMNTEAFF. DNA of the CDR3: TGTGCCACCAGCGCCAGTATGAACACTGAAGCTTTCTTT.

This chain joins TRBV19 and TRBJ2-1; weak D call: TRBD1 (5 bases). Deletions cut 4 bases from V and 10 bases from J, with 14 bases between. The germline CDR1 and CDR2 sequences are LNHDA and SQIVND (reference sequence). This CDR3 has 13 amino acids. CDR3 nucleotide sequence: TGTGCCAGTAGTAACCAGGGTGGCTACGAGCAGTTCTTC. This encodes CASSNQGGYEQFF.

The rearrangement joins TRBV27 to TRBJ2-1; a weak D match, TRBD2 (5 bases). Germline values: CDR1 MNHEY, CDR2 SMNVEV (reference sequence). The CDR3 is 15 amino acids. V was shortened by 6 bases and J by 4 bases, with 16 bases between the two germline ends. CDR3 in DNA: TGTGCCAGCAGGAAACGGGATCCAATATACAATGAGCAGTTCTTC. Residues: CASRKRDPIYNEQFF.

The chain couples TRBV19 to TRBJ1-2; D perhaps matches TRBD1 (6 bases). Trimming took off 7 bases at V and 6 bases at J, with 21 bases between the two ends. Germline assignment: CDR1 LNHDA and CDR2 SQIVND (reference sequence). This CDR3 region has 15 residues. DNA of the CDR3: TGTGCCAGTAAGCTAAACCGGGACACAAGGCATGGCTACACCTTC. Its translation: CASKLNRDTRHGYTF.

CDR3: CASSVGATGELFF. The CDR3 region has the DNA TGTGCCAGCAGCGTAGGAGCCACCGGGGAGCTGTTTTTT. The chain has TRBV6-4 and TRBJ2-2, with D unclear. Per the germline V gene, CDR1 is MRHNA and CDR2 is SNTAGT. There are 13 residues in the CDR3. Trimming cost V 6 bases and J 4 bases, with 9 bases left between them.

The chain uses TRBV5-4 and TRBJ1-1; 9 positions agree with TRBD1. The trim removed 4 bases at V and 1 base at J, leaving 2 bases unmatched. The V gene's germline CDR1 is SGHNT and CDR2 YYREEE (reference sequence). The length of the CDR3 is 14 residues. The CDR3 protein is CASSDRGENTEAFF. CDR3 nucleotides: TGTGCCAGCAGCGACAGGGGGGAGAACACTGAAGCTTTCTTT.

J is TRBJ2-7 and V is TRBV7-2; D unclear. Germline V gene data show CDR1 as SGHTA and CDR2 as FQGNSA. Trimming shortened V by 3 bases and J by 8 bases, and 11 bases separated the two germline ends. The CDR3 covers 12 residues. CDR3 nucleotide sequence: TGTGCCAGCAGCTTCCCCCCTAGTAAGCAGTACTTC. Encoded protein: CASSFPPSKQYF.

This clone was picked up one time. The CDR3 region is CAISGTRQGGVSNQPQHF. CDR3 bases: TGTGCCATCAGTGGAACAAGGCAGGGTGGGGTGAGCAATCAGCCCCAGCATTTT. The chain employs TRBV10-3 and TRBJ1-5; D is perhaps TRBD1 (5 bases). The length of the CDR3 is 18 residues. Per the germline V gene, CDR1 is ENHRY and CDR2 is SYGVKD. Trimming left V 4 bases short and J 1 base short, with 20 bases between.

J is TRBJ1-2 and V is TRBV5-1; D possibly corresponds to TRBD1 (6 bases). Trimming took 3 bases from V and 5 from J, leaving 14 bases between them. The CDR3 extends over 14 amino acids. Germline V lookup: CDR1 SGHRS, CDR2 YFSETQ. CDR3 sequence reads: CASSWDTGSYGYTF. The DNA of the CDR3 is TGCGCCAGCAGCTGGGACACTGGATCGTATGGCTACACCTTC. The variable domain in full, completed from reference TRBV5-1 and TRBJ1-2, reads KAGVTQTPRYLIKTRGQQVTLSCSPISGHRSVSWYQQTPGQGLQFLFEYFSETQRNKGNFPGRFSGRQFSNSRSEMNVSTLELGDSALYLCASSWDTGSYGYTFGSGTRLTVV.

Notes on this clone: A junction end diverges from the germline sequence, so it may reflect a read error. In DNA form, the CDR3 reads TGTGCCAGCTCACCACCGGACAGGGAGTTTGGTGGGGACTTC. This gives the protein CASSPPDREFGGDF. The rearrangement joins TRBV18 to TRBJ2-5; 8 bases agree with TRBD1. The CDR3 covers 14 residues. Germline V lookup: CDR1 KGHSH, CDR2 LQKENI.